The sequence of this T cell receptor (beta chain) was determined in a study of cytomegalovirus exposure and HLA in healthy donors. The method was immunoSEQ multiplex PCR; TCRdb's version includes in-frame clones alone and lacks a portion of them. Of roughly 330,000 clones in the sample, roughly 87% were seen once. Germline values: CDR1 SGHVS, CDR2 FNYEAQ. CDR3 length equals 14 residues. V was shortened by 1 base and J by 0 bases, with 5 bases between the two germline ends. About this clone itself: The same CDR3 is also encoded by other DNA sequences in this sample.

This TCR came from a woman aged 25 to 39 in good health and CMV-seropositive. The sequenced sample was PBMCs. This chain uses TRBV7-6 with TRBJ2-3, with no clear D. CDR3: CASSLGPSTDTQYF. The CDR3, as DNA: TGTGCCAGCAGCTTAGGTCCCAGCACAGATACGCAGTATTTT.